The clone carrying this T cell receptor (beta chain) was detected once. Its antigen is still unknown. The V gene lost 7 bases and the J gene lost 2 bases, with 17 bases spanning the gap. The CDR3 sequence is 15 residues long. The germline CDR1 and CDR2 sequences are MDHEN and SYDVKM. Peripheral blood CD8+ and CD4+ T cells were profiled by TCR beta sequencing. The TEMRA cells underwent FACS enrichment, while the CD8+ and CD4+ T cells underwent negative isolation. This sample is drawn from a study of CD8 T cells in Susac syndrome. Broader study findings: The authors acknowledged that their TCR sequencing and HLA analysis involved a relatively small number of individuals.

With random hexamers, reverse transcription was performed on about 0.5 to 1 ug of RNA. The TCR beta CDR3 was amplified by immunoSEQ multiplex PCR across 54 Vbeta, 13 Jbeta. From the immunoSEQ multiplex PCR reads, TCRdb called clonotypes with MiXCR, one entry per CDR3 protein. The sample has over 100,000 distinct CDR3 sequences, about 96% seen once. This chain connects TRBV28 to TRBJ1-2; D perhaps matches TRBD1 (5 bases). The source is a human donor in good health. The specimen sequenced was CD4+ T cells from PBMCs. The CDR3 sequence: CASIPGAHLNYGYTF. The CDR3 coding sequence is TGTGCCAGCATCCCCGGGGCCCATCTCAACTATGGCTACACCTTC.